This TCR beta chain was obtained from a study of beta chain features in type 1 diabetes (dated by TCRdb to 2017 to 2018). The study in broad terms: No differences in mean age, gender distribution, total cell number or subset yield were found between patients and healthy donors. Regulatory and stem cell-like memory subsets were isolated from only 8 patients and about eight healthy donors, whereas naive and central memory subsets came from all 30 or so donors. In the study, recently diagnosed type 1 diabetes patients and matched healthy donors were compared on the TCRB repertoires of their sorted circulating CD4+ T cell subsets. Across all samples, around 99 million sorted cells were examined, and cell number per subset correlated strongly with RNA yield.

The High Capacity cDNA Reverse Transcription Kit was used to reverse transcribe all of the isolated RNA, meaning that expressed TCRB transcripts were what got sequenced. Deep immunoSEQ sequencing was performed on naive, central memory and regulatory T cell samples, with an average of roughly 3.5 million total reads per sample. Sorted cells were lysed in RLT buffer, and RNA was extracted using DNase-treated RNeasy Micro or Mini kits according to cell number. Each cell subset was processed on its own to prevent cross-contamination, while patient and healthy donor samples were processed together. The immunoSEQ multiplex PCR was used to amplify TCRB sequences from cDNA, generating 87-bp fragments that spanned the CDR3 region. Amplicons were sequenced on the Illumina HiSeq platform. From the authors' description of their analysis: Synthetic template baselines were used to correct PCR bias computationally, reads within Hamming distance 2 were collapsed, and singletons that could not be merged were discarded. Reads were aligned against IMGT to assign V, D and J genes, CDR3 length and insertions or deletions at six rearrangement sites. Within each subset, clonotype counts were normalized to the number of sorted cells before true diversity and Gini coefficients were calculated with the tcR R package. The overlap coefficient, calculated on TCRB nucleotide sequences, was used to measure repertoire sharing. TCRdb obtained this table from immuneACCESS and retained in-frame rearrangements with V and J assigned. These tables miss some clones; where compared with another copy, unresolved V genes account for less than half of the shortfall, and the remainder is unexplained. V and J calls and clone size are as listed in that table; D and trimming were resolved from the DNA. Present in this sample are fewer than 150,000 clones, 6.9% of which were seen just once. Around 1.5% of the sample belongs to the ten largest clones.

Overall study outcomes, separate from this receptor: The naive, central memory and regulatory TCRB repertoires appeared to resemble one another more closely among patients than among healthy donors. Because cDNA rather than genomic DNA was sequenced, highly expressing activated cells could have been over-represented, although no difference in activation and CD3 levels was found between groups. A moderate but significant shortening of TCRB CDR3 length was observed in type 1 diabetes patients in all four CD4+ subsets. Patients with type 1 diabetes made fewer insertions and deleted more nucleotides at VDJ recombination sites, implying thymic rearrangement abnormalities. Because small numbers of individuals were included in the HLA sub-analyses, any influence of HLA type on TCRB rearrangement was left unresolved. PCR might favor shorter templates, but patient and control samples were amplified and corrected together, so any skew would affect both groups equally.

V loses 4 bases of germline sequence and J loses 0 bases, and the interval between the two ends is 19 bases. CDR1 is given as LGHNA and CDR2 as YNFKEQ, both from the germline V gene. Inclusive of the bounding cysteine and phenylalanine, the CDR3 is 18 residues long. Only the CDR3 DNA is retained, 54 bases long and in frame from the first base. From each donor, a single peripheral blood sample of about 110 mL on average was drawn into heparinised tubes. A BD FACSAria II was used to sort naive, central memory, regulatory and stem cell-like memory CD4+ T cells with a panel that included CD45RO, CCR7, CD25, CD127, CD95 and CD27. All sorted populations exceeded 95% purity. PBMCs were isolated right away by Lymphoprep density gradient centrifugation and were stained directly, without culture. To minimize batch effects, samples were stained and sorted in pairs, one healthy donor with one patient per experiment.

This clone has just a few counts. Its target antigen remains unknown. Within one base of it there is no much larger clone, and no base qualities were kept. The sequenced sample was central memory CD4+ T cells from blood. This sequence originates from a woman aged 25 to 45 in good health. The chain uses TRBV4-2 and TRBJ1-5; the D segment could be TRBD1, given 6 matching bases. The bases are TGTGCCAGCAGCCTCTCGGAGGCAGGGGCTTATAGCAATCAGCCCCAGCATTTT. This sequence encodes CASSLSEAGAYSNQPQHF.